The text below deals with one T cell receptor (beta chain). It was with 60 Vbeta and 13 Jbeta primers that the PCR ran. Using immunoSEQ multiplex PCR, the repertoire was profiled, and TCRdb retains in-frame clones only, with some absent. Counted here are under 150,000 clones, 73% occurring once; the ten biggest clones make up under 15%. V shed 5 bases, J shed 3 bases, and the junction held 4 bases outside the gene matches. The CDR3 is 16 residues long. Germline V CDR1 and CDR2: SEHNR, FQNEAQ (reference sequence). The sample is drawn from a study of cytomegalovirus exposure and HLA in healthy donors. The source material was PBMCs. This receptor was obtained from a human donor in good health. The chain recombines TRBV7-9 with TRBJ2-1, with 13 positions matching TRBD2. Here the CDR3 reads CASSMTSGGIYNEQFF. Here the CDR3 DNA reads TGTGCCAGCAGCATGACTAGCGGGGGGATCTACAATGAGCAGTTCTTC.